This T cell receptor (beta chain) was obtained from a study of PD-L1 blockade in urothelial cancer. About the study: Samples came from 3 weeks, at the second dose, and 6 weeks into treatment.

TCRdb keeps only in-frame clones here, not all; method: immunoSEQ multiplex PCR. The data contain nearly 50,000 clones, approximately 85% of them singletons. The time point here: peripheral blood 6 weeks after treatment start. The sequenced sample was PBMCs, obtained around atezolizumab (anti-PD-L1) treatment. The TCR sequence derives from a man aged 50 or older with urothelial cancer.

The CDR3 sequence is CASSESGQTNYGYTF. DNA of the CDR3: TGTGCCAGCAGTGAGTCTGGACAGACTAACTATGGCTACACCTTC. The rearrangement links TRBV28 to TRBJ1-2; D possibly corresponds to TRBD1 (6 bases). The CDR3 runs 15 residues. Trimming removed 5 bases at V and 0 bases at J, with 13 bases between. The germline gives CDR1 MDHEN, CDR2 SYDVKM.